A selection of T cell receptor beta chains follows, all from one sample in a study of blood T cell repertoires in COVID-19. Only in-frame clones appear in the TCRdb table, and some are missing; sequencing was by immunoSEQ multiplex PCR. The sample holds 90,000 to 120,000 clones; just over 85% are singletons and the top ten take 2.4%. The material sequenced was peripheral blood. Receptors originate from a human donor in a cohort sampled during active COVID-19. CDR3s include the opening cysteine and the closing phenylalanine or tryptophan. D genes are given only for firm matches. Rows may omit the clone size; those that give it use once, few, many or a size class.

CDR3 protein | CDR3 DNA | V gene | clone size | J gene | D gene
CASSYYGGGPDTQYF | TGTGCCAGCAGTTACTACGGGGGAGGGCCAGATACGCAGTATTTT | TRBV6-2/TRBV6-3 | - | TRBJ2-3 | TRBD2
CASSLLTTGGKNTEAFF | TGTGCCAGCAGTTTACTGACGACAGGTGGAAAGAACACTGAAGCTTTCTTT | TRBV27 | - | TRBJ1-1 | -
CASSPLQYPGNYGYTF | TGTGCCAGCAGCCCCCTCCAGTATCCGGGGAACTATGGCTACACCTTC | TRBV25-1 | - | TRBJ1-2 | -
CASQGPGGYGYTF | TGTGCCAGCCAGGGCCCGGGGGGGTATGGCTACACCTTC | TRBV19 | - | TRBJ1-2 | -
CASARTGGNSPLHF | TGTGCCAGCGCCCGGACAGGGGGAAATTCACCCCTCCACTTT | TRBV2 | - | TRBJ1-6 | TRBD1
CASSSEREGRVHEQFF | TGTGCCAGCAGCTCCGAGCGGGAGGGCCGGGTCCATGAGCAGTTCTTC | TRBV7-8 | - | TRBJ2-1 | TRBD2
CASSADKANYGYTF | TGTGCCAGTAGTGCGGACAAAGCTAACTATGGCTACACCTTC | TRBV19 | - | TRBJ1-2 | -
CASSAKTGEGYGYTF | TGTGCCAGCAGTGCGAAGACAGGGGAGGGCTATGGCTACACCTTC | TRBV27 | - | TRBJ1-2 | TRBD1
CASSLFGQQYMNTEAFF | TGTGCCAGCAGCTTGTTCGGACAGCAGTACATGAACACTGAAGCTTTCTTT | TRBV5-6 | - | TRBJ1-1 | -
CASSSPGQSSGANVLTF | TGCGCCAGCAGTTCACCGGGACAGAGCTCTGGGGCCAACGTCCTGACTTTC | TRBV5-1 | - | TRBJ2-6 | TRBD1
CASRITATADTQYF | TGTGCCAGTAGGATTACAGCGACAGCAGATACGCAGTATTTT | TRBV19 | - | TRBJ2-3 | -
CASSLGGQSTYEQYF | TGCGCCAGCAGCTTGGGGGGACAGTCTACCTACGAGCAGTACTTC | TRBV5-1 | - | TRBJ2-7 | TRBD1
CASSVESRSGEQFF | TGTGCCAGCAGCGTAGAATCACGCTCGGGTGAGCAGTTCTTC | TRBV9 | - | TRBJ2-1 | -
CASSPGGEGNQPQHF | TGTGCCAGCAGTCCAGGGGGCGAGGGCAATCAGCCCCAGCATTTT | TRBV28 | - | TRBJ1-5 | TRBD1
CSVGFRMNTEAFF | TGCAGCGTTGGGTTTAGAATGAACACTGAAGCTTTCTTT | TRBV29-1 | - | TRBJ1-1 | -
CASRLAGVGEQFF | TGTGCCAGCAGGCTAGCGGGGGTAGGTGAGCAGTTCTTC | TRBV28 | - | TRBJ2-1 | TRBD2
CASSDPPASGLSYEQYF | TGTGCCAGCAGTGATCCCCCGGCTAGCGGCCTCTCCTACGAGCAGTACTTC | TRBV2 | - | TRBJ2-7 | TRBD2
CASSLGAGGQETQYF | TGTGCCAGCAGCTTAGGGGCGGGGGGCCAAGAGACCCAGTACTTC | TRBV7-9 | - | TRBJ2-5 | TRBD2
CASSAQGSHPNSPLHF | TGTGCCAGCAGCGCACAGGGGTCTCATCCAAATTCACCCCTCCACTTT | TRBV11-2 | once | TRBJ1-6 | TRBD1
CASSLVDRADYGYTF | TGTGCCAGCAGCTTGGTAGACAGGGCGGACTATGGCTACACCTTC | TRBV5-6 | - | TRBJ1-2 | TRBD1
CASSPFAGGSAETQYF | TGTGCCAGCAGCCCCTTCGCGGGGGGCTCCGCCGAGACCCAGTACTTC | TRBV28 | - | TRBJ2-5 | TRBD2
CASSPLNEKLFF | TGTGCCAGCAGCCCCTTAAATGAAAAACTGTTTTTT | TRBV5-6 | - | TRBJ1-4 | -
CASGSQTGVGTEAFF | TGTGCTAGTGGTTCCCAGACAGGGGTCGGCACTGAAGCTTTCTTT | TRBV12-5 | - | TRBJ1-1 | TRBD1
CAWSGPVYGYTF | TGTGCCTGGAGTGGGCCAGTCTATGGCTACACCTTC | TRBV30 | - | TRBJ1-2 | -
CASSLARTASSTQYF | TGTGCCAGCAGCTTAGCGCGGACAGCTTCCTCGACCCAGTACTTC | TRBV7-6 | - | TRBJ2-5 | -
CASRPRQGYNSPLHF | TGTGCCAGCAGGCCGAGACAGGGTTATAATTCACCCCTCCACTTT | TRBV6-5 | - | TRBJ1-6 | TRBD1
CASSQTGYGYTF | TGTGCCAGCAGCCAAACAGGATATGGCTACACCTTC | TRBV2 | - | TRBJ1-2 | -
CASSLNRGTDTQYF | TGTGCCAGCAGCCTCAATCGGGGAACAGATACGCAGTATTTT | TRBV7-8 | once | TRBJ2-3 | -
CASLGVEGSYEQYF | TGTGCCAGCCTAGGGGTGGAGGGCTCCTACGAGCAGTACTTC | TRBV2 | - | TRBJ2-7 | -
CASSTQGTGGSPLHF | TGTGCCAGTAGTACCCAAGGGACGGGGGGTTCACCCCTCCACTTT | TRBV19 | - | TRBJ1-6 | -
CASSLRGASGILNNEQFF | TGTGCCAGCAGCTTGCGTGGGGCTAGCGGGATCTTAAACAATGAGCAGTTCTTC | TRBV5-4 | - | TRBJ2-1 | TRBD2
CASSRTSTNEKLFF | TGTGCCAGCAGTCGGACAAGCACTAATGAAAAACTGTTTTTT | TRBV6-5 | once | TRBJ1-4 | -
CASSQTGQGSRLSSGNTIYF | TGCGCCAGCAGCCAAACCGGACAGGGGAGCAGGCTTAGCTCTGGAAACACCATATATTTT | TRBV4-1 | - | TRBJ1-3 | TRBD1
CASSLNSQGGAPQHF | TGCGCCAGCAGCCTAAACTCGCAAGGGGGGGCGCCCCAGCATTTT | TRBV4-1 | - | TRBJ1-5 | -
CASSDPGTRTYEQYF | TGTGCCAGCAGTGACCCCGGGACACGTACCTACGAGCAGTACTTC | TRBV6-1 | - | TRBJ2-7 | -
CASSTMGGGEQYF | TGTGCCAGCAGCACGATGGGGGGTGGCGAGCAGTACTTC | TRBV7-3 | - | TRBJ2-7 | -
CASSYSGGAYNEQFF | TGTGCCAGCAGTTACTCGGGGGGGGCCTACAATGAGCAGTTCTTC | TRBV6-5 | - | TRBJ2-1 | TRBD2
CAISEGEAGKEKLFF | TGTGCCATCAGTGAAGGTGAGGCAGGGAAGGAAAAACTGTTTTTT | TRBV10-3 | - | TRBJ1-4 | -
CASSQFISDTEQFF | TGTGCCAGCAGCCAGTTCATTTCGGACACCGAGCAGTTCTTC | TRBV4-2 | - | TRBJ2-1 | -
CASSPPPGSGGNQFF | TGCGCCAGCAGCCCCCCCCCGGGGAGCGGGGGGAATCAGTTCTTC | TRBV4-1 | - | TRBJ2-1 | TRBD2
CASSLMGAGGPRTGELFF | TGTGCCAGCAGTCTTATGGGGGCGGGAGGGCCGCGCACCGGGGAGCTGTTTTTT | TRBV28 | - | TRBJ2-2 | TRBD2
CASARQGASQPQHF | TGTGCCAGCGCGAGGCAGGGGGCTAGTCAGCCCCAGCATTTT | TRBV6-6 | - | TRBJ1-5 | TRBD1
CASSARLGTSGRASYNEQFF | TGTGCCAGCAGCGCCCGCCTAGGGACTAGCGGGAGGGCCTCCTACAATGAGCAGTTCTTC | TRBV3-1/TRBV3-2 | few | TRBJ2-1 | TRBD2
CASRSGPSQPQHF | TGTGCCAGCAGGTCAGGGCCGTCTCAGCCCCAGCATTTT | TRBV21-1 | - | TRBJ1-5 | -
CATRGGVGQETQYF | TGTGCCACCCGAGGAGGGGTGGGCCAAGAGACCCAGTACTTC | TRBV28 | once | TRBJ2-5 | -
CATFASGSRAQYF | TGTGCCACCTTTGCTAGCGGGAGTCGCGCGCAGTATTTT | TRBV10-3 | - | TRBJ2-3 | TRBD2
CASSRTGSYTEAFF | TGTGCCAGTAGCCGCACAGGGAGCTATACTGAAGCTTTCTTT | TRBV19 | - | TRBJ1-1 | -
CASSSDWTYNEQFF | TGTGCCAGCAGCTCTGACTGGACCTACAATGAGCAGTTCTTC | TRBV11-2 | - | TRBJ2-1 | -
CASSWDSEGYTF | TGTGCCAGCAGTTGGGACAGTGAAGGCTACACCTTC | TRBV12-3/TRBV12-4 | few | TRBJ1-2 | TRBD1